The 32 T cell receptor beta chains listed next were all sequenced from one sample in a study of cytotoxic CD8 clonotypes in ibrutinib-treated CLL. Clones were read by immunoSEQ multiplex PCR, and TCRdb kept only the in-frame ones, dropping some. The repertoire holds more than 45,000 clones, 83% seen once, with around 20% in the top ten. The sample in question was PBMCs, obtained after 24 months of ibrutinib treatment. These receptors originate from a human donor with chronic lymphocytic leukemia.

DNA of the CDR3: TGCGCCAGCAGTGAGTCGGTGGGGGTTGCGGAAGCTTTCTTT. Protein sequence: CASSESVGVAEAFF. The J gene is TRBJ1-1, the V gene TRBV10-1; maybe TRBD1 (5 bases). Between the trimmed V and J ends, which lost 0 bases and 8 bases, there was a span of 13 bases. Germline V gene data show CDR1 as WNHNN and CDR2 as SYGVQD (reference sequence). This CDR3 has 14 residues.

The chain joins TRBV19 to TRBJ1-4, with a possible D match to TRBD1 (6 bases). The ends were cut back, 6 bases at V and 8 bases at J, with 13 bases in the middle. The CDR3 is 13 residues long. CDR1 and CDR2 (germline): LNHDA, SQIVND (reference sequence). The CDR3, as DNA: TGTGCCAGTAGCCCCCCCGGGGGCGAAAAACTGTTTTTT. Encoded protein: CASSPPGGEKLFF.

The genes are TRBV6-1 and TRBJ2-5, with TRBD2 identical over 9 bases. V trimming: 4 bases; J trimming: 5 bases; junction bases outside the gene matches: 2. This CDR3 comprises 13 residues. Germline assignment: CDR1 MNHNS and CDR2 SASEGT. The DNA of the CDR3 is TGTGCCAGCAGTGGGACTAGCGAGGAGACCCAGTACTTC. This encodes CASSGTSEETQYF.

In this sample, this clone turned up a few times. The rearrangement uses TRBV7-2 and TRBJ1-5; D is possibly TRBD1 (6 bases). V gave up 5 bases and J gave up 7 bases, with 9 bases separating them. The CDR3 length is 12 residues. Germline V gene data show CDR1 as SGHTA and CDR2 as FQGNSA. For the CDR3, the DNA is TGTGCCAGCAGCCCTACAGGGCAGCCCCAGCATTTT. Translation gives CASSPTGQPQHF.

This chain uses TRBV21-1 with TRBJ2-7. TRBV21-1 is deemed a pseudogene. This CDR3 is built from 12 residues. The CDR3 DNA reads as TGTGCCAGCAGCAAATTTGTGGACGAGCAGTACTTC. Protein sequence: CASSKFVDEQYF.

The J gene is TRBJ2-3, the V gene TRBV19, with 12 bases that match TRBD2. This CDR3 is built from 15 residues. V lost 8 bases and J lost 5; bases outside the gene matches: 8. Germline assignment: CDR1 LNHDA and CDR2 SQIVND (reference sequence). Written as DNA, the CDR3 is TGTGCCAGTGGTTCTAGCGGGAGGGTATTAGATACGCAGTATTTT. It translates to CASGSSGRVLDTQYF.

The V call is TRBV5-1, the J call TRBJ2-1; 12 bases are a match to TRBD2. V shed 3 bases and J 2 bases; nucleotides not matched to a gene: 3. Per germline, CDR1 SGHRS and CDR2 YFSETQ. The CDR3 covers 16 residues. As DNA, the CDR3 is TGCGCCAGCAGCTCCGGACTAGCGGGAACCTACAATGAGCAGTTCTTC. Residues: CASSSGLAGTYNEQFF.

The rearrangement uses TRBV4-1 and TRBJ2-1, with D hard to call. From germline, CDR1 is MGHRA and CDR2 YSYEKL. There are 14 residues in the CDR3. The V end was cut by 0 bases, the J end by 7 bases, with 10 bases between. Here the CDR3 reads CASSQDAFGNEQFF. CDR3 bases: TGCGCCAGCAGCCAAGATGCGTTCGGGAATGAGCAGTTCTTC.

The CDR3 here is CASRPGVLAGVNEQFF. CDR3 sequence (DNA): TGTGCCAGCAGGCCAGGGGTCCTAGCGGGAGTCAATGAGCAGTTCTTC. This sequence joins TRBV5-4 and TRBJ2-1; 10 bases line up with TRBD2. Germline CDR1 reads SGHNT; CDR2 reads YYREEE (reference sequence). This CDR3 contains 16 residues. Trimming removed 5 bases from V and 6 bases from J; junction bases left unmatched: 11.

The J gene is TRBJ1-2, the V gene TRBV30, with D unresolved. There are 16 residues in the CDR3. Germline V gene sequence: CDR1 GTSNPN, CDR2 SVGIG (reference sequence). V lost 2 bases, J lost 5 bases, and 21 bases lay in between. CDR3 in amino acids: CAWSRQSVLEGYGYTF. In DNA, the CDR3 is TGTGCCTGGAGTAGGCAGAGCGTATTAGAGGGTTATGGCTACACCTTC. The full variable domain, completed using reference TRBV30 and TRBJ1-2, is SQTIHQWPATLVQPVGSPLSLECTVEGTSNPNLYWYRQAAGRGLQLLFYSVGIGQISSEVPQNLSASRPQDRQFILSSKKLLLSDSGFYLCAWSRQSVLEGYGYTFGSGTRLTVV.

This CDR3 is CASSLGAYEQYF. The CDR3 DNA is TGTGCCAGCAGCTTGGGAGCGTACGAGCAGTACTTC. The rearrangement links TRBV5-5 to TRBJ2-7; D remains ambiguous. V was clipped by 0 bases and J by 4 bases, with 5 bases between them. Looked up from germline, CDR1 is SGHKS and CDR2 is YYEKEE (reference sequence). There are 12 residues in the CDR3.

The rearrangement links TRBV5-1 to TRBJ2-2, with 8 bases matching TRBD1. Trimming took 5 bases from V and 4 from J; bases not matched to a gene: 4. CDR3 length equals 14 residues. CDR1 and CDR2 (germline): SGHRS, YFSETQ. In DNA form, the CDR3 reads TGCGCCAGCAGTGTTGACAGGGGCACCGGGGAGCTGTTTTTT. Amino acids: CASSVDRGTGELFF.

This chain links TRBV30 with TRBJ1-4, with D perhaps matching TRBD1 (5 bases). V shed 0 bases and J shed 5 bases, with 10 bases lying between them. The CDR3 is made up of 14 amino acids. Germline V gene lookup returns CDR1 GTSNPN and CDR2 SVGIG (reference sequence). Written as DNA, the CDR3 is TGTGCCTGGAGTGTTGGCCAGGGAAATGAAAAACTGTTTTTT. This gives the protein CAWSVGQGNEKLFF.

This chain connects TRBV12-5 to TRBJ2-7, with D tentatively TRBD1 (6 bases). This CDR3 contains 13 residues. V was clipped by 7 bases and J by 3 bases, with 13 bases between them. CDR1 and CDR2 from the germline V gene are LGHNT and FRNRAP. CDR3 in amino acids: CASAGTLIYEQYF. The CDR3 region has the DNA TGTGCTAGTGCCGGGACACTGATCTACGAGCAGTACTTC.

The V and J genes are TRBV2 and TRBJ2-6; D uncertain. CDR3 length: 14 amino acids. Trimming cost V 6 bases and J 0 bases, with 6 bases left between them. Germline V gene data show CDR1 as SNHLY and CDR2 as FYNNEI. The CDR3 nucleotides read TGTGCCAGCAGGACCCCCTCTGGGGCCAACGTCCTGACTTTC. Translated, it gives CASRTPSGANVLTF.

In this sample, this clone turned up once. The rearrangement joins TRBV6-6 to TRBJ1-2; TRBD1 aligns across 11 bases. After removal of 6 bases from V and 6 bases from J, the junction contained 6 bases not matched to a gene. Germline values: CDR1 MNHNY, CDR2 SVGAGI (reference sequence). The CDR3 is 14 amino acids. CDR3: CASSFLGQGDGYTF. The DNA for the CDR3 is TGTGCCAGCAGCTTCTTGGGACAGGGGGATGGCTACACCTTC.

The CDR3 DNA follows: TGTGCCAGCAGCTTAGCCCCTAACAATGAGCAGTTCTTC. It yields the protein CASSLAPNNEQFF. The chain uses TRBV7-6 and TRBJ2-1; D is undetermined. The CDR3 is 13 amino acids. Trimming stripped 0 bases from V and 5 bases from J, with 5 bases between. CDR1 is SGHVS and CDR2 is FNYEAQ in the germline V gene.

This clone showed up just a few times. The chain carries TRBV18 and TRBJ1-3; D remains ambiguous. Germline V gene sequence: CDR1 KGHSH, CDR2 LQKENI. Trimming stripped 3 bases from V and 2 bases from J, with 8 bases between. The CDR3 consists of 14 residues. CDR3 protein: CASSPKAAGNTIYF. CDR3 DNA: TGTGCCAGCTCACCGAAGGCTGCTGGAAACACCATATATTTT.

The V call is TRBV7-2, the J call TRBJ2-7, with 9 positions matching TRBD1. The V gene end was trimmed by 5 bases and the J gene end by 1 base; junction bases not matched to a gene: 3. Germline V gene data show CDR1 as SGHTA and CDR2 as FQGNSA. There are 14 residues in the CDR3. CDR3 residues: CASSRDRVSYEQYF. The CDR3, as DNA: TGTGCCAGCAGCCGGGACAGGGTTTCCTACGAGCAGTACTTC. The complete variable domain, with remaining parts taken from reference TRBV7-2 and TRBJ2-7, reads GAGVSQSPSNKVTEKGKDVELRCDPISGHTALYWYRQSLGQGLEFLIYFQGNSAPDKSGLPSDRFSAERTGGSVSTLTIQRTQQEDSAVYLCASSRDRVSYEQYFGPGTRLTVT.

The DNA of the CDR3 is TGTGCCAGCAGTTACAAGAACTCTGGGGCCAACGTCCTGACTTTC. Translating gives CASSYKNSGANVLTF. The chain carries TRBV2 and TRBJ2-6; no definite D call. V lost 5 bases, J lost 0 bases, and 8 bases lay in between. Germline V gene sequence: CDR1 SNHLY, CDR2 FYNNEI. This CDR3 contains 15 residues. The full variable domain, completed using reference TRBV2 and TRBJ2-6, is EPEVTQTPSHQVTQMGQEVILRCVPISNHLYFYWYRQILGQKVEFLVSFYNNEISEKSEIFDDQFSVERPDGSNFTLKIRSTKLEDSAMYFCASSYKNSGANVLTFGAGSRLTVL.

This clone was detected only once. The chain uses TRBV21-1 and TRBJ1-2; the table's D call, TRBD1, was not checked against the DNA. TRBV21-1 is tagged as a pseudogene. CDR3 length: 18 amino acids. CDR3 DNA sequence: TGTGCCAGCAGCAGCCAAAAAGGGGGCGCGATGCGATCGGTTGGCTACACCTTC. The encoded protein is CASSSQKGGAMRSVGYTF.

The CDR3 DNA follows: TGTGCCAGCAGTTACGGGACAGCTCTGGGATCCTACGAGCAGTACTTC. Amino acids: CASSYGTALGSYEQYF. V usage is TRBV6-5 and J usage is TRBJ2-7, with TRBD1 matching over 7 bases. After removal of 2 bases from V and 1 base from J, the junction contained 8 bases not matched to a gene. Looked up from germline, CDR1 is MNHEY and CDR2 is SVGAGI. The CDR3 length is 16 residues.

The chain has TRBV9 and TRBJ1-2; D may be TRBD1 (5 bases). Germline lookup yields CDR1 SGDLS and CDR2 YYNGEE. The CDR3 consists of 14 residues. Trimming pared 3 bases from V and 3 bases from J, leaving 12 bases between. The CDR3 DNA sequence: TGTGCCAGCAGCGATCCCGGGACGGACTATGGCTACACCTTC. As protein: CASSDPGTDYGYTF.

The chain is built from TRBV6-5 and TRBJ2-2; TRBD1 matches 8 bases. The germline gives CDR1 MNHEY, CDR2 SVGAGI. V lost 5 bases, J lost 5 bases, and 7 bases stayed unmatched. This CDR3 comprises 15 residues. This chain's CDR3 is CASSPRTGTTGELFF. CDR3 nucleotides: TGTGCCAGCAGTCCCCGGACAGGGACTACCGGGGAGCTGTTTTTT.

This clone was counted only a few times. The chain is built from TRBV28 and TRBJ2-7; 13 positions match TRBD2. The CDR3 is 18 amino acids. With V trimmed by 4 bases and J by 2 bases, 11 bases remained unmatched. From germline, CDR1 is MDHEN and CDR2 SYDVKM. The CDR3 protein is CASSSMTSGRFFAYEQYF. Here the CDR3 DNA reads TGTGCCAGCAGTTCAATGACTAGCGGGAGGTTCTTTGCCTACGAGCAGTACTTC.

The chain couples TRBV19 to TRBJ1-5, with a weak D call TRBD1 (5 bases). The V and J ends lost 5 bases and 0 bases respectively, with 14 bases between them. The CDR3 is 16 residues long. From germline, CDR1 is LNHDA and CDR2 SQIVND (reference sequence). The CDR3 is CASSLLRQSSNQPQHF. DNA of the CDR3: TGTGCCAGTAGTTTGCTGAGACAGTCTAGCAATCAGCCCCAGCATTTT.

J is TRBJ2-3 and V is TRBV5-4; 14 positions match TRBD2. From germline, CDR1 is SGHNT and CDR2 YYREEE (reference sequence). The CDR3 sequence is 17 residues long. V lost 3 bases and J lost 5; bases outside the gene matches: 8. CDR3 in amino acids: CASSSWGTSGSLDTQYF. DNA for the CDR3: TGTGCCAGCAGCTCGTGGGGGACTAGCGGGAGTTTAGATACGCAGTATTTT.

The chain recombines TRBV6-1 with TRBJ2-3, with D unclear. Germline V gene data show CDR1 as MNHNS and CDR2 as SASEGT. V lost 6 bases and J 3 bases, leaving 10 bases between the germline ends. This CDR3 has 13 amino acids. The CDR3 nucleotides read TGTGCCAGCAGGGCCGGGTGGACAGATACGCAGTATTTT. Protein product: CASRAGWTDTQYF.

The gene calls are TRBV19 and TRBJ1-2, with a possible D match to TRBD1 (5 bases). Trimming stripped 5 bases from V and 3 bases from J, with 13 bases between. CDR3 length: 14 residues. Germline V CDR1 and CDR2: LNHDA, SQIVND (reference sequence). DNA for the CDR3: TGTGCCAGTAGTCAGCCGGGACTGCACTATGGCTACACCTTC. Its protein product is CASSQPGLHYGYTF.

This clone was detected only once. J is TRBJ2-7 and V is TRBV30; 10 positions agree with TRBD1. The germline gives CDR1 GTSNPN, CDR2 SVGIG (reference sequence). The V and J ends lost 3 bases and 8 bases, in that order; junction bases with no gene match: 10. CDR3 length: 14 residues. The CDR3 region is CAWRAEGQGRQQYF. The CDR3 nucleotides read TGTGCCTGGAGGGCTGAGGGACAGGGGAGGCAGCAGTACTTC.

The chain carries TRBV28 and TRBJ1-4; no clear D. This CDR3 comprises 14 residues. The germline V and J ends were trimmed by 5 bases and 0 bases, with 7 bases remaining between them. Germline CDR1 MDHEN, CDR2 SYDVKM. The CDR3 region has the DNA TGTGCCAGCAGTCGACCTGCAACTAATGAAAAACTGTTTTTT. It is translated as CASSRPATNEKLFF.

This chain connects TRBV29-1 to TRBJ1-1; D is ambiguous. The V end was cut by 5 bases, the J end by 4 bases, with 8 bases between. CDR1 SQVTM and CDR2 ANQGSEA come from the germline V gene. This CDR3 has 11 amino acids. The CDR3 is CSVSPPTEAFF. DNA for the CDR3: TGCAGCGTTTCCCCCCCCACTGAAGCTTTCTTT.